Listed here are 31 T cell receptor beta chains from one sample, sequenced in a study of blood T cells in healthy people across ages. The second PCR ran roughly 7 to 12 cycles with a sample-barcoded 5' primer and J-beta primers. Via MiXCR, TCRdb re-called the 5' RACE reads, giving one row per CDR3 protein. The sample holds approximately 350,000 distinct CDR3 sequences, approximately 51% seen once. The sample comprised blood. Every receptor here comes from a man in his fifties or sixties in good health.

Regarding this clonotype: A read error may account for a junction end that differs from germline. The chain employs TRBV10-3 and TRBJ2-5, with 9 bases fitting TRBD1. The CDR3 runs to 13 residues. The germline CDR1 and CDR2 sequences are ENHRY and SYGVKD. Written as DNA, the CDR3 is TGTGCCATCAGGGGGACAGGGCGAGAGACCCAGTATTTC. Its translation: CAIRGTGRETQYF.

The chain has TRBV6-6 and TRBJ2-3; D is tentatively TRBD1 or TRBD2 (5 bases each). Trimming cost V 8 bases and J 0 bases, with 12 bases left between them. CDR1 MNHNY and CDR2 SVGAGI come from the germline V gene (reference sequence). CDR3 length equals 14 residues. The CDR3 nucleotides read TGTGCCAGCCGGGGCAGGTCTAGCACAGATACGCAGTATTTT. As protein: CASRGRSSTDTQYF.

CDR3 sequence: CSAPHLVGGGGTDTQYF. CDR3 sequence (DNA): TGCAGTGCTCCTCATTTAGTAGGGGGGGGAGGGACAGATACGCAGTATTTT. V gene TRBV20-1 combines with J gene TRBJ2-3, with D possibly TRBD2 on 7 matching bases. Germline assignment: CDR1 DFQATT and CDR2 SNEGSKA (reference sequence). CDR3 length: 17 amino acids. V was shortened by 5 bases and J by 3 bases, with 24 bases between the two germline ends.

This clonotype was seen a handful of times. The CDR3 spells CASSLPGRQSGANVLTF. The CDR3 DNA follows: TGCGCCAGCAGCTTACCGGGACGCCAATCTGGGGCCAACGTCCTGACTTTC. This chain connects TRBV5-1 to TRBJ2-6; D might be TRBD1 or TRBD2, each matching 5 bases. The germline V gene encodes CDR1 SGHRS and CDR2 YFSETQ. Between the trimmed V and J ends, which lost 2 bases and 1 base, there was a span of 13 bases. There are 17 residues in the CDR3.

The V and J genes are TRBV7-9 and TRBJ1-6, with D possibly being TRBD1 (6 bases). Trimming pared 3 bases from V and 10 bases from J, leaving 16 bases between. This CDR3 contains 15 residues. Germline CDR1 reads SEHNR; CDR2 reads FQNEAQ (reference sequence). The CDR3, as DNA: TGTGCCAGCAGCTTGACAGGTTCTGCTCGATCACCCCTCCACTTT. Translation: CASSLTGSARSPLHF.

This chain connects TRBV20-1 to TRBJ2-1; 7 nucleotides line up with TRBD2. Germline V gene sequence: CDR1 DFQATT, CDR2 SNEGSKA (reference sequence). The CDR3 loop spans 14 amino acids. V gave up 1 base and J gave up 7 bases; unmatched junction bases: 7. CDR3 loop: CSARVSGVGNEQFF. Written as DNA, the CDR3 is TGCAGTGCTAGAGTAAGCGGGGTGGGGAATGAGCAGTTCTTC.

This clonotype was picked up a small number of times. The CDR3 spells CSVVGWQDRTDTQYF. CDR3 nucleotides: TGCAGCGTTGTGGGATGGCAGGACCGGACAGATACGCAGTATTTT. The chain joins TRBV29-1 to TRBJ2-3; D is unclear. Germline CDR1 is SQVTM and CDR2 is ANQGSEA. The CDR3 covers 15 residues. The V end lost 4 bases, the J end lost 3 bases, and 17 bases lay between the germline ends.

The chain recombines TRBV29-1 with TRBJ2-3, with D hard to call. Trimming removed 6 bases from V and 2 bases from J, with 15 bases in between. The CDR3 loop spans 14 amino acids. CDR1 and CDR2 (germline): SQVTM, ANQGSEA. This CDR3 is CSVNPPVPTDTQYF. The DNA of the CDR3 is TGCAGCGTCAATCCCCCCGTCCCCACAGATACGCAGTATTTT.

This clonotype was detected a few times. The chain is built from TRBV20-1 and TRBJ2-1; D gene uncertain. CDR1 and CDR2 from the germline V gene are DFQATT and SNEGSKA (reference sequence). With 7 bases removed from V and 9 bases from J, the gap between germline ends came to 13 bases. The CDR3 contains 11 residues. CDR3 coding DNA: TGCAGTGGTTATGAATTTGGTGAGCAGTTCTTC. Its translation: CSGYEFGEQFF.

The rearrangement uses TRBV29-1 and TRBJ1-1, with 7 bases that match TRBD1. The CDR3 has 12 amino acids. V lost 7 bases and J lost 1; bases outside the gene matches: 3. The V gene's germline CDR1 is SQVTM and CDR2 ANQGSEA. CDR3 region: CSGGTANTEAFF. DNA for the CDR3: TGCAGCGGGGGGACAGCGAACACTGAAGCTTTCTTT.

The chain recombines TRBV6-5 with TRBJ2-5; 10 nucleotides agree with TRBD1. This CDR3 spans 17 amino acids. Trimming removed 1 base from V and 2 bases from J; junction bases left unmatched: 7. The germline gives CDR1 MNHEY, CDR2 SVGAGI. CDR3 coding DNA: TGTGCCAGCAGTTACTGGGCAGGGACAGGGGTGCAAGAGACCCAGTACTTC. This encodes CASSYWAGTGVQETQYF.

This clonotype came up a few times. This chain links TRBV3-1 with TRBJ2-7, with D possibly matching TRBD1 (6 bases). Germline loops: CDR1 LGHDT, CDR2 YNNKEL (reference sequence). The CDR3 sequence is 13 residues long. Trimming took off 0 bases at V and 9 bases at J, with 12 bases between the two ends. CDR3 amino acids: CASSQDGGGGQYF. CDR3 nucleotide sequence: TGTGCCAGCAGCCAAGATGGGGGCGGAGGGCAGTACTTC.

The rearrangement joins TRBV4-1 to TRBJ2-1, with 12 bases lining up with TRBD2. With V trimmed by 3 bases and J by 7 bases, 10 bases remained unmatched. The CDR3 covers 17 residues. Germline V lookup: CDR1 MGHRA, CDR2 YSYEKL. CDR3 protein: CASSQEDLAGGWNEQFF. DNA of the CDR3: TGCGCCAGCAGCCAGGAAGACCTAGCGGGAGGGTGGAATGAGCAGTTCTTC.

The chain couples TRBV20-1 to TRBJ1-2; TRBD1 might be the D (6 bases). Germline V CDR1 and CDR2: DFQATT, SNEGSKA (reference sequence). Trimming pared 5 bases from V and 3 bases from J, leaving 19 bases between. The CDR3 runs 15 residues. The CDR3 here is CSAWTETLGYYGYTF. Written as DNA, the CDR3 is TGCAGTGCTTGGACAGAGACACTAGGGTACTATGGCTACACCTTC.

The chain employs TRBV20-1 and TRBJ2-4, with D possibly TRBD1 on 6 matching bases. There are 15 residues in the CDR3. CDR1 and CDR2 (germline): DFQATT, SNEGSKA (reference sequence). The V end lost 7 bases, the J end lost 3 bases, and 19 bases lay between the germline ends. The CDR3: CSVLDSARVKNIQYF. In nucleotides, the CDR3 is TGCAGTGTCCTGGACAGCGCCAGGGTCAAAAACATTCAGTACTTC.

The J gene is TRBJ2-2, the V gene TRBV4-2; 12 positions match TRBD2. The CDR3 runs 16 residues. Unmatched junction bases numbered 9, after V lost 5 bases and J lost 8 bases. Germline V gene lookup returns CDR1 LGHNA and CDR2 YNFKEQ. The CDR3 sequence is CASSARLAGDVGELFF. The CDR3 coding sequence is TGTGCCAGCAGCGCCAGACTAGCGGGAGATGTGGGGGAGCTGTTTTTT.

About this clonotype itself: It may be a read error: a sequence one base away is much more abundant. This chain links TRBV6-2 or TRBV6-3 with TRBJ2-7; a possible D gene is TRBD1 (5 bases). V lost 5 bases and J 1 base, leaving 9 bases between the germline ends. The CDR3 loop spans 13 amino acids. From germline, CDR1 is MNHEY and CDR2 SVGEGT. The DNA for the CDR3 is TGTGCCAGCAGTGTGACAGATTCCTACGAGCAGTACTTC. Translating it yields CASSVTDSYEQYF.

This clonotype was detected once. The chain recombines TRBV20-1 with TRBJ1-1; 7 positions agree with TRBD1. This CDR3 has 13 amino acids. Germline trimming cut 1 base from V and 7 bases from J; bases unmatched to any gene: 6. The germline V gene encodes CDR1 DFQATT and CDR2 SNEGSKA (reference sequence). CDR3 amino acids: CSARGPDRLEAFF. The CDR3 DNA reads TGCAGTGCTAGAGGCCCGGACAGGCTTGAAGCTTTCTTT.

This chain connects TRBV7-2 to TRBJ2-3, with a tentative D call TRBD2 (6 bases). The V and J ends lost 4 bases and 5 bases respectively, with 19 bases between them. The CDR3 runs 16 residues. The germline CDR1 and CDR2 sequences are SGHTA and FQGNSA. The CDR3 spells CASSSPRGRALDTQYF. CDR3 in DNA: TGTGCCAGCAGCTCCCCTCGGGGGAGAGCATTAGATACGCAGTATTTT.

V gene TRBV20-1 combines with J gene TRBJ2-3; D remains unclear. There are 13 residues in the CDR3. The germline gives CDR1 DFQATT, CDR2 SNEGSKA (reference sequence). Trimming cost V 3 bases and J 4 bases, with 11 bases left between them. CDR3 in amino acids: CSASHTQADTQYF. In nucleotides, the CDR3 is TGCAGTGCTAGCCACACCCAGGCAGATACGCAGTATTTT.

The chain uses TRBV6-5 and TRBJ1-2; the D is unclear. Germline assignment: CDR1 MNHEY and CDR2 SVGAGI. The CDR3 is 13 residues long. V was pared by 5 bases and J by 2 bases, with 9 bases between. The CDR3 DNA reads TGTGCCAGCAGTGTAGTGGGCAACTATGGCTACACCTTC. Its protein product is CASSVVGNYGYTF.

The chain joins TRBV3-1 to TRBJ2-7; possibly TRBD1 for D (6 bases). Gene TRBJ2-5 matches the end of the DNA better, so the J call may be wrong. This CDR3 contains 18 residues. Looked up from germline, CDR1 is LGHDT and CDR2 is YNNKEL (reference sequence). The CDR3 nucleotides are TGTGCCAGCAGCCAAGGGGGGCTGGGGTTAAGAGGTTGGAAGACCCAGTACTTC. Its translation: CASSQGGLGLRGWKTQYF.

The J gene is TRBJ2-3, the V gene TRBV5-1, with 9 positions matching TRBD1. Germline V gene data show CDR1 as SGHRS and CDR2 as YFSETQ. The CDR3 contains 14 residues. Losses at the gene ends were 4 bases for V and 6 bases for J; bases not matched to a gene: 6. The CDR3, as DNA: TGCGCCAGCAGCACGGGACAGGGTATTGATACGCAGTATTTT. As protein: CASSTGQGIDTQYF.

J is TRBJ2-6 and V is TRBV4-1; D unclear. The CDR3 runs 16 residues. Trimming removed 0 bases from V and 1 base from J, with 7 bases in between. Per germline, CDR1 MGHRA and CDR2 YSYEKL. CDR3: CASSQDFDSGANVLTF. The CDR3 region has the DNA TGCGCCAGCAGCCAAGATTTCGATTCTGGGGCCAACGTCCTGACTTTC.

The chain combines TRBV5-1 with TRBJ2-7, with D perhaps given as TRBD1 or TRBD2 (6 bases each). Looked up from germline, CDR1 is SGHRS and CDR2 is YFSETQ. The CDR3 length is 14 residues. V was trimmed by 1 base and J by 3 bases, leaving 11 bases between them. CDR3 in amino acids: CASSLRGADYEQYF. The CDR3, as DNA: TGCGCCAGCAGCTTGAGGGGGGCCGACTACGAGCAGTACTTC.

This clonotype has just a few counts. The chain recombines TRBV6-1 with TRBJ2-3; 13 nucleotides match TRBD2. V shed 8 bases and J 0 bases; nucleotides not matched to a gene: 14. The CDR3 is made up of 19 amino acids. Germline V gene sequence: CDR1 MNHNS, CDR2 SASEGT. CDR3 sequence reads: CASRGTSGEKIYSTDTQYF. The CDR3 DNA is TGTGCCAGCCGCGGGACTAGCGGGGAAAAAATATATAGCACAGATACGCAGTATTTT.

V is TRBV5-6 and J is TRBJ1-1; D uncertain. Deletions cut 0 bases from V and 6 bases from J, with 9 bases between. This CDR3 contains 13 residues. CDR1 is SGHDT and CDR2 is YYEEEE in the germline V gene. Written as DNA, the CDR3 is TGTGCCAGCAGCTTGGGGTGGTCAGCTGAAGCTTTCTTT. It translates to CASSLGWSAEAFF.

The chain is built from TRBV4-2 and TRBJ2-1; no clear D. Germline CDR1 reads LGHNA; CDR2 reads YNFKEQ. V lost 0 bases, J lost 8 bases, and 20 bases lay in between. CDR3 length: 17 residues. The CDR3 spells CASSQDIDSSSFDEQFF. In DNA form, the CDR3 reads TGTGCCAGCAGCCAAGATATTGATTCTTCGTCCTTTGATGAGCAGTTCTTC.

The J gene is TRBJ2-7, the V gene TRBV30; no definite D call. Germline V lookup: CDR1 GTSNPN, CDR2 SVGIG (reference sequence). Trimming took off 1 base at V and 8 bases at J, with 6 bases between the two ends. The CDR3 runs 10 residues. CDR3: CAWSGQKQYF. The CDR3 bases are TGTGCCTGGAGTGGCCAAAAGCAGTACTTC.

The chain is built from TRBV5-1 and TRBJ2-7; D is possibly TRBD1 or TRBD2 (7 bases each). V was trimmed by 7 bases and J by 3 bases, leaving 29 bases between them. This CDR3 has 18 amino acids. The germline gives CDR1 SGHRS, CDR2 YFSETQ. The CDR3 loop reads CASQIETGRAAPSYEQYF. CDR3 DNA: TGCGCCAGCCAGATAGAGACAGGGAGGGCCGCGCCTAGCTACGAGCAGTACTTC.

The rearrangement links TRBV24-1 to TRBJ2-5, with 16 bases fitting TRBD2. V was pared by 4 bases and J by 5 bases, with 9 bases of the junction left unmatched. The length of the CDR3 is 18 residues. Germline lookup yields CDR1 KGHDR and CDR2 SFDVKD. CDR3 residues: CATSDSGRGLAGGETQYF. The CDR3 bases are TGTGCCACCAGTGACTCCGGGAGGGGACTAGCGGGAGGGGAGACCCAGTACTTC.